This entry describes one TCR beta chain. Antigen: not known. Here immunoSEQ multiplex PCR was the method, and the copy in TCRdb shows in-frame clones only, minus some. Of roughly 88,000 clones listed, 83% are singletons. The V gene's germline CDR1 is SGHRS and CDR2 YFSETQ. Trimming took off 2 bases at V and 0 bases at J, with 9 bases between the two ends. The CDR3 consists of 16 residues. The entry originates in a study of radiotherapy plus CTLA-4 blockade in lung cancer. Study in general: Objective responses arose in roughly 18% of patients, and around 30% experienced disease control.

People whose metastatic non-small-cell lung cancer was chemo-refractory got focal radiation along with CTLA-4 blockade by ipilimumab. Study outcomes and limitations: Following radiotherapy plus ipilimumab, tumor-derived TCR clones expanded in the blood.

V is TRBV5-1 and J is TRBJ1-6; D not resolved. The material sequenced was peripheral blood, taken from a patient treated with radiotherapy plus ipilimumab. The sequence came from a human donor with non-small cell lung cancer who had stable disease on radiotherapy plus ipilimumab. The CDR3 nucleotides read TGCGCCAGCAGCTTAGAAAAGAGCTCCTATAATTCACCCCTCCACTTT. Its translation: CASSLEKSSYNSPLHF.